The source of this TCR beta chain is a study of blood T cell repertoires in COVID-19. The CDR3 spans 17 residues. Germline CDR1 and CDR2: SEHNR and FQNEAQ (reference sequence). V lost 5 bases and J lost 0, with 16 bases in between. The assay was immunoSEQ multiplex PCR, and TCRdb's table has in-frame clones only and misses some. There are roughly 250,000 clones in the sample; roughly 88% occur only once, and about 2.5% lies in the top ten. This sequence originates from a middle-aged woman with acute COVID-19. The chain employs TRBV7-9 and TRBJ2-2; tentative D call: TRBD1 (6 bases). The sequencing input was PBMCs or T cells enriched from blood (not recorded which). CDR3 nucleotide sequence: TGTGCCAGCAGCCTCTCAAGGGGGACCACGAACACCGGGGAGCTGTTTTTT. Translated, it gives CASSLSRGTTNTGELFF.